What follows are 32 T cell receptor beta chains derived from one specimen sequenced in a study of blood T cell repertoires in COVID-19. Assay: immunoSEQ multiplex PCR; the TCRdb copy retains only in-frame clones and omits some. This sample yields some 160,000 clones, of which about nine tenths are seen a single time; around 2.1% belongs to the top ten. Material: peripheral blood. Source of these receptors: a young man with acute or convalescent COVID-19.

The J gene is TRBJ2-7, the V gene TRBV12-3 or TRBV12-4; D not certain. The CDR3 has 11 residues. V lost 2 bases and J 3 bases, leaving 2 bases between the germline ends. The CDR3 region is CASSLHYEQYF. Here the CDR3 DNA reads TGTGCCAGCAGTTTACACTACGAGCAGTACTTC.

This chain joins TRBV3-1 (or the pseudogene TRBV3-2) and TRBJ1-2; D is unresolved. Germline CDR1 reads LGHDT; CDR2 reads YNNKEL (reference sequence). With 0 bases removed from V and 6 bases from J, the gap between germline ends came to 8 bases. CDR3 length: 13 residues. CDR3 bases: TGTGCCAGCAGCCAAGATAATACAGATGGCTACACCTTC. This gives the protein CASSQDNTDGYTF.

The genes are TRBV7-2 and TRBJ1-1, with D hard to call. Trimming removed 1 base at V and 5 bases at J, with 8 bases between. Germline CDR1 SGHTA, CDR2 FQGNSA. The CDR3 runs to 13 residues. CDR3 sequence (DNA): TGTGCCAGCAGCTTAGATGCGGGGACTGAAGCTTTCTTT. Its protein is CASSLDAGTEAFF.

J is TRBJ2-5 and V is TRBV5-6; a possible D gene is TRBD1 (6 bases). V lost 1 base and J lost 2, with 9 bases in between. The CDR3 is made up of 14 amino acids. Germline CDR1 reads SGHDT; CDR2 reads YYEEEE. The CDR3 protein is CASSLMGAQETQYF. Written as DNA, the CDR3 is TGTGCCAGCAGCTTGATGGGGGCTCAAGAGACCCAGTACTTC.

This rearrangement joins TRBV2 to TRBJ2-1; D is possibly TRBD2 (6 bases). The CDR3 covers 15 residues. From germline, CDR1 is SNHLY and CDR2 FYNNEI. The V end lost 6 bases, the J end lost 5 bases, and 17 bases lay between the germline ends. The CDR3 coding sequence is TGTGCCAGCAGGGTGCGGGGAAGGGGAAACAATGAGCAGTTCTTC. Translating it yields CASRVRGRGNNEQFF. The full variable domain, with the rest looked up from reference TRBV2 and TRBJ2-1, is EPEVTQTPSHQVTQMGQEVILRCVPISNHLYFYWYRQILGQKVEFLVSFYNNEISEKSEIFDDQFSVERPDGSNFTLKIRSTKLEDSAMYFCASRVRGRGNNEQFFGPGTRLTVL.

The genes are TRBV20-1 and TRBJ1-3, with D possibly TRBD1 on 5 matching bases. Germline CDR1 is DFQATT and CDR2 is SNEGSKA (reference sequence). Trimming removed 7 bases from V and 4 bases from J, with 8 bases in between. The CDR3 loop spans 11 amino acids. The CDR3, as DNA: TGCAGTGGGCGGACAGGAAACACCATATATTTT. Protein product: CSGRTGNTIYF.

The chain has TRBV6-1 and TRBJ1-5; the D gene is possibly TRBD1 (5 bases). This CDR3 has 16 residues. Germline V gives CDR1 MNHNS, CDR2 SASEGT. V lost 1 base to trimming and J lost 6 bases, with 16 bases between them. The CDR3: CASSEDAGKASQPQHF. CDR3 DNA: TGTGCCAGCAGTGAAGACGCAGGGAAAGCGAGTCAGCCCCAGCATTTT.

Remarks on this clone: Within the sample, other DNA sequences also encode this same CDR3. The rearrangement uses TRBV18 and TRBJ2-7, with TRBD1 identical over 7 bases. After removal of 1 base from V and 3 bases from J, the junction contained 3 bases not matched to a gene. This CDR3 is 14 amino acids long. In germline, CDR1 is KGHSH, CDR2 LQKENI. The chain's CDR3 is CASSPLRQGYEQYF. The CDR3, as DNA: TGTGCCAGCTCACCACTTCGACAGGGCTACGAGCAGTACTTC.

This clone has only one observation. This rearrangement joins TRBV6-5 to TRBJ1-2, with 7 bases that match TRBD1. The germline gives CDR1 MNHEY, CDR2 SVGAGI. This CDR3 comprises 14 residues. After removal of 6 bases from V and 1 base from J, the junction contained 5 bases not matched to a gene. The CDR3 region has the DNA TGTGCCAGCAGACAGGGACAGCTTAACTATGGCTACACCTTC. Protein: CASRQGQLNYGYTF.

The chain is built from TRBV2 and TRBJ1-5; 8 bases map to TRBD1. CDR1 is SNHLY, CDR2 FYNNEI, per germline. The trim removed 4 bases at V and 6 bases at J, leaving 5 bases unmatched. The CDR3 runs to 14 residues. Here the CDR3 reads CASSVTGGFQPQHF. CDR3 sequence (DNA): TGTGCCAGCAGTGTAACAGGGGGGTTTCAGCCCCAGCATTTT.

This chain joins TRBV7-7 and TRBJ2-2; 10 positions agree with TRBD1. The J segment lost 4 bases and the V segment lost 5 bases, leaving 4 bases of the junction unmatched. Germline lookup yields CDR1 SSHAT and CDR2 FNYEAQ (reference sequence). The CDR3 contains 15 residues. The CDR3 here is CASSPDRGSTGELFF. The CDR3 nucleotides are TGTGCCAGCAGCCCGGACAGGGGGAGCACCGGGGAGCTGTTTTTT.

This chain uses TRBV24-1 with TRBJ1-1, with D possibly TRBD1 on 6 matching bases. This CDR3 is built from 13 residues. Germline assignment: CDR1 KGHDR and CDR2 SFDVKD. V was shortened by 3 bases and J by 8 bases, with 12 bases between the two germline ends. CDR3 nucleotides: TGTGCCACCAGTGATCCGGACAGATTCGAAGCTTTCTTT. This gives the protein CATSDPDRFEAFF.

The chain employs TRBV7-8 and TRBJ1-5; 8 nucleotides match TRBD1. Per germline, CDR1 SGHVS and CDR2 FQNEAQ. The CDR3 has 11 residues. The CDR3: CAGQVNQPQHF. Written as DNA, the CDR3 is TGTGCGGGACAGGTAAATCAGCCCCAGCATTTT.

The chain recombines TRBV5-6 with TRBJ1-2; TRBD1 aligns across 7 bases. This CDR3 region has 14 residues. Losses at the gene ends were 4 bases for V and 7 bases for J; bases not matched to a gene: 10. The germline gives CDR1 SGHDT, CDR2 YYEEEE. This CDR3 is CASSPGTVLGGYTF. For the CDR3, the DNA is TGTGCCAGCAGCCCCGGGACAGTGCTTGGTGGCTACACCTTC.

The J gene is TRBJ1-2, the V gene TRBV7-2; 9 bases are shared with TRBD1. CDR3 length: 15 residues. Germline V gene sequence: CDR1 SGHTA, CDR2 FQGNSA. With 1 base clipped from V and 13 bases from J, the junction kept 13 bases outside the gene matches. DNA of the CDR3: TGTGCCAGCAGCTTAGGCCTCCGGGACAGGGACCCCTCCACCTTC. Protein: CASSLGLRDRDPSTF.

This clone was seen only a few times. V and J are TRBV15 and TRBJ1-2; the match to TRBD1 covers 12 bases. In germline, CDR1 is LNHNV, CDR2 YYDKDF (reference sequence). The ends lost 2 bases at V and 1 base at J; junction bases unmatched: 5. CDR3 size: 17 residues. The CDR3 here is CATSRRDRGRDNYGYTF. The CDR3 nucleotides are TGTGCCACCAGCAGACGGGACAGGGGGCGTGATAACTATGGCTACACCTTC.

The rearrangement joins TRBV24-1 to TRBJ2-7, with 10 bases that match TRBD1. Germline V gene data show CDR1 as KGHDR and CDR2 as SFDVKD. The CDR3 has 17 amino acids. The V segment lost 5 bases and the J segment 2 bases; nucleotides outside the gene matches: 11. The CDR3 sequence: CATSAHPGDRGPYEQYF. The CDR3 region has the DNA TGTGCCACCAGTGCCCACCCCGGGGACAGGGGACCCTACGAGCAGTACTTC.

The genes are TRBV19 and TRBJ1-6; 7 bases are a match to TRBD1. CDR1 LNHDA and CDR2 SQIVND come from the germline V gene (reference sequence). The CDR3 spans 14 residues. Trimming removed 6 bases from V and 9 bases from J; junction bases left unmatched: 8. The CDR3 nucleotides read TGTGCCAGTAGATTACAGGGGACAATTTCACCCCTCCACTTT. It translates to CASRLQGTISPLHF.

This clone has only one observation. This chain links TRBV21-1 with TRBJ2-1; the table calls TRBD1, which could not be checked here. TRBV21-1 is tagged as a pseudogene. This CDR3 contains 19 residues. Written as DNA, the CDR3 is TGTGCCAGCAGCAAACCCCTCCCACAGGGGGTAAGAACCTACAATGAGCAGTTCTTC. It encodes CASSKPLPQGVRTYNEQFF.

This CDR3 is CASRDSEDEKLFF. CDR3 nucleotide sequence: TGTGCCAGTCGCGACAGTGAGGATGAAAAACTGTTTTTT. The J gene is TRBJ1-4, the V gene TRBV3-1 (or the pseudogene TRBV3-2); possibly TRBD1 for D (5 bases). The CDR3 is 13 residues long. Germline CDR1 and CDR2: LGHDT and YNNKEL (reference sequence). The V gene lost 9 bases and the J gene lost 6 bases, with 14 bases spanning the gap.

V is TRBV20-1 and J is TRBJ1-2; possible D gene TRBD1, 5 bases. This CDR3 has 11 amino acids. Trimming took 6 bases from V and 7 from J, leaving 12 bases between them. Germline V gene sequence: CDR1 DFQATT, CDR2 SNEGSKA (reference sequence). The CDR3 loop is CSAALTGGYTF. As DNA, the CDR3 is TGCAGTGCCGCACTTACAGGTGGCTACACCTTC.

This rearrangement joins TRBV13 to TRBJ1-2; D gene uncertain. The CDR3 runs 18 residues. Germline assignment: CDR1 PRHDT and CDR2 FYEKMQ (reference sequence). Trimming removed 5 bases from V and 3 bases from J, with 25 bases in between. Here the CDR3 reads CASSTSRLRRGDHYGYTF. The CDR3 DNA sequence: TGTGCCAGCAGCACGTCTCGACTTCGGCGGGGAGATCACTATGGCTACACCTTC.

The chain links TRBV11-2 to TRBJ2-2; tentative D call: TRBD1 (5 bases). The CDR3 is made up of 13 amino acids. V was trimmed by 5 bases and J by 1 base, leaving 5 bases between them. The germline V gene has CDR1 SGHAT and CDR2 FQNNGV. The CDR3 region has the DNA TGTGCCAGCAGCCAGGGGAACACCGGGGAGCTGTTTTTT. Residues: CASSQGNTGELFF.

This clone was seen a single time. The chain links TRBV5-6 to TRBJ1-1; D remains unclear. V lost 5 bases, J lost 4 bases, and 15 bases lay in between. This CDR3 spans 14 amino acids. Germline V gives CDR1 SGHDT, CDR2 YYEEEE. The CDR3 sequence: CASRIVGGSTEAFF. The DNA for the CDR3 is TGTGCCAGCAGGATTGTTGGAGGGTCCACTGAAGCTTTCTTT. Looking up the rest from reference TRBV5-6 and TRBJ1-1 gives the full variable domain: DAGVTQSPTHLIKTRGQQVTLRCSPKSGHDTVSWYQQALGQGPQFIFQYYEEEERQRGNFPDRFSGHQFPNYSSELNVNALLLGDSALYLCASRIVGGSTEAFFGQGTRLTVV.

This chain connects TRBV5-1 to TRBJ2-7; no clear D gene. The ends were cut back, 0 bases at V and 6 bases at J, with 10 bases in the middle. CDR1 and CDR2 (germline): SGHRS, YFSETQ. The CDR3 covers 13 residues. CDR3 loop: CASSLVTRSEQYF. CDR3 nucleotide sequence: TGCGCCAGCAGCTTGGTAACGCGCTCCGAGCAGTACTTC.

This rearrangement joins TRBV18 to TRBJ1-5; tentative D call: TRBD1 (6 bases). Trimming stripped 1 base from V and 4 bases from J, with 14 bases between. The CDR3 runs to 16 residues. Germline V gene sequence: CDR1 KGHSH, CDR2 LQKENI. The CDR3 DNA is TGTGCCAGCTCACCACGAGTAGTAACAGGGAATCAGCCCCAGCATTTT. This codes for CASSPRVVTGNQPQHF. The whole variable domain, filled in from reference TRBV18 and TRBJ1-5, reads NAGVMQNPRHLVRRRGQEARLRCSPMKGHSHVYWYRQLPEEGLKFMVYLQKENIIDESGMPKERFSAEFPKEGPSILRIQQVVRGDSAAYFCASSPRVVTGNQPQHFGDGTRLSIL.

The chain joins TRBV7-6 to TRBJ2-7; TRBD2 matches at 14 bases. Germline-derived CDR1 and CDR2 are SGHVS and FNYEAQ. The trim removed 5 bases at V and 5 bases at J, leaving 8 bases unmatched. This CDR3 contains 16 residues. The CDR3 DNA sequence: TGTGCCAGCAGCGACGGGACTAGCGGGGGTATCGACGAGCAGTACTTC. Amino acid sequence: CASSDGTSGGIDEQYF.

The chain couples TRBV21-1 to TRBJ2-1; TRBD2, the table's D call, was not compared with the DNA. TRBV21-1 is tagged as a pseudogene. There are 15 residues in the CDR3. The CDR3 coding sequence is TGTGCCAGCAGGGACTACGTGAGCTCCTACAATGAGCAGTTCTTC. Its translation is CASRDYVSSYNEQFF.

The V gene is TRBV14, the J gene TRBJ1-2; TRBD1 might be the D (5 bases). Germline lookup yields CDR1 SGHDN and CDR2 FVKESK. The CDR3 extends over 16 amino acids. V shed 3 bases and J shed 3 bases, with 17 bases lying between them. The CDR3: CASSHSGLQPHYGYTF. CDR3 bases: TGTGCCAGCAGCCACTCGGGACTGCAGCCTCACTATGGCTACACCTTC.

The chain carries TRBV6-4 and TRBJ2-2; D gene ambiguous. This CDR3 contains 13 residues. The germline V gene has CDR1 MRHNA and CDR2 SNTAGT. V gave up 5 bases and J gave up 5 bases, with 9 bases separating them. This CDR3 is CASSTDMTGELFF. CDR3 DNA sequence: TGTGCCAGCAGTACCGACATGACCGGGGAGCTGTTTTTT.

The rearrangement uses TRBV15 and TRBJ2-5; a possible D gene is TRBD2 (6 bases). The CDR3 loop spans 18 amino acids. The V end was cut by 0 bases, the J end by 2 bases, with 19 bases between. Germline loops: CDR1 LNHNV, CDR2 YYDKDF (reference sequence). The CDR3 region is CATSRDWGVGGSQETQYF. DNA of the CDR3: TGTGCCACCAGCAGAGATTGGGGGGTCGGCGGTTCGCAAGAGACCCAGTACTTC.

The chain carries TRBV10-1 and TRBJ1-2; 9 bases fit TRBD1. After removal of 6 bases from V and 7 bases from J, the junction contained 9 bases not matched to a gene. The CDR3 is 14 residues long. Germline assignment: CDR1 WNHNN and CDR2 SYGVQD (reference sequence). CDR3 in amino acids: CASRDRDRESGYTF. The CDR3 DNA reads as TGCGCCAGCAGAGACCGGGACAGGGAATCTGGCTACACCTTC.